Below are 19 T cell receptor beta chains sequenced from a single sample in a study of regulatory T cells in long-lasting Graves disease. Library construction for TCR beta used iRepertoire HTBI primers and Arm-PCR of CDR3 regions. TCRdb ran MiXCR on the multiplex PCR reads and lists one entry per CDR3 protein. The table records some 340,000 distinct CDR3 sequences, 12% of them present only once. The time point is: newly diagnosed GD, antithyroid drugs for less than 3 months. RNA from PBMCs was the source of the TCR library. In addition, the sample was reused for a study of T cells in Graves' hyperthyroidism and ophthalmopathy.

The sequenced sample was peripheral blood mononuclear cells (PBMCs), obtained at new diagnosis, from a patient treated with antithyroid drugs. All receptors derive from a woman aged 18-30 years with Graves disease.

This clonotype came up many times. The V call is TRBV11-3, the J call TRBJ2-7; TRBD1 is a possible D gene (7 bases). The CDR3 length is 15 residues. In germline, CDR1 is SGHNT, CDR2 YENEEA. Deletions cut 1 base from V and 9 bases from J, with 19 bases between. The DNA for the CDR3 is TGTGCCAGCAGCTTAGTCGACGGCAGGGGGGACAGGCAGTACGTC. This gives the protein CASSLVDGRGDRQYV.

This clonotype was recorded many times. The rearrangement uses TRBV12-3 or TRBV12-4 and TRBJ2-6; D uncertain. Trimming removed 0 bases at V and 0 bases at J, with 12 bases between. This CDR3 has 18 amino acids. CDR3 bases: TGTGCCAGCAGTTTAGCGTTGGGTGGGGTCTCTGGGGCCAACGTCCTGACTTTC. Protein product: CASSLALGGVSGANVLTF.

This clonotype has ten or more counts. V usage is TRBV18 and J usage is TRBJ2-1; 7 bases map to TRBD2. CDR3 length equals 12 residues. Germline CDR1 KGHSH, CDR2 LQKENI. Trimming took 2 bases from V and 10 from J; bases not matched to a gene: 2. The CDR3: CASSPGGDEQFF. CDR3 in DNA: TGTGCCAGCTCACCAGGGGGGGACGAGCAGTTCTTC. Full variable domain (rest looked up from reference TRBV18 and TRBJ2-1): NAGVMQNPRHLVRRRGQEARLRCSPMKGHSHVYWYRQLPEEGLKFMVYLQKENIIDESGMPKERFSAEFPKEGPSILRIQQVVRGDSAAYFCASSPGGDEQFFGPGTRLTVL.

On this clonotype: This clone may be a read error of a much larger clone one base away. This sequence joins TRBV20-1 and TRBJ1-1; TRBD1 might be the D (5 bases). Germline lookup yields CDR1 DFQATT and CDR2 SNEGSKA (reference sequence). CDR3 length: 13 amino acids. V was trimmed by 6 bases and J by 4 bases, leaving 15 bases between them. CDR3 loop: CSACWAGSTEAFF. CDR3 coding DNA: TGCAGTGCCTGTTGGGCAGGGAGCACTGAAGCTTTCTTT.

This clonotype was counted ten times or more. This rearrangement joins TRBV7-9 to TRBJ2-7, with D possibly TRBD2 on 5 matching bases. The CDR3 loop spans 14 amino acids. Trimming took off 3 bases at V and 5 bases at J, with 14 bases between the two ends. Germline V gene lookup returns CDR1 SEHNR and CDR2 FQNEAQ (reference sequence). CDR3 loop: CASSLASSFHEQYF. The CDR3 DNA is TGTGCCAGCAGCTTGGCCTCTAGCTTCCACGAGCAGTACTTC.

A single count supports this clonotype. V usage is TRBV9 and J usage is TRBJ2-2; the match to TRBD2 covers 13 bases. This CDR3 has 17 amino acids. In germline, CDR1 is SGDLS, CDR2 YYNGEE. The junction had 7 bases not matched to a gene; V was cut back by 3 bases and J by 5 bases. CDR3 sequence (DNA): TGTGCCAGCAGCGCGGGACTAGCGGGAAGGGGGACCGGGGAGCTGTTTTTT. This codes for CASSAGLAGRGTGELFF.

The J gene is TRBJ1-5, the V gene TRBV28; D gene ambiguous. The CDR3 consists of 16 residues. V was trimmed by 1 base and J by 2 bases, leaving 12 bases between them. Germline CDR1 and CDR2: MDHEN and SYDVKM. The CDR3 loop is CASSLYSFGGNQPQHF. DNA of the CDR3: TGTGCCAGCAGTTTATACTCCTTTGGGGGCAATCAGCCCCAGCATTTT. The complete variable domain, with remaining parts taken from reference TRBV28 and TRBJ1-5, reads DVKVTQSSRYLVKRTGEKVFLECVQDMDHENMFWYRQDPGLGLRLIYFSYDVKMKEKGDIPEGYSVSREKKERFSLILESASTNQTSMYLCASSLYSFGGNQPQHFGDGTRLSIL.

Many counts were recorded for this clonotype. The chain couples TRBV11-2 to TRBJ2-7; D ambiguous. The CDR3 is made up of 14 amino acids. CDR1 and CDR2 (germline): SGHAT, FQNNGV. V gave up 1 base and J gave up 0 bases, with 7 bases separating them. DNA of the CDR3: TGTGCCAGCAGCTTAGGGCTCAACTCCTACGAGCAGTACGTC. Residues: CASSLGLNSYEQYV.

This clonotype was found a few times. The junction does not match germline at one end; this may be a read error. The V and J genes are TRBV20-1 and TRBJ2-5; D might be TRBD1 (6 bases). The V gene's germline CDR1 is DFQATT and CDR2 SNEGSKA (reference sequence). The CDR3 runs 13 residues. The CDR3 DNA reads TGCAGTGCTAGCCAACGGGGACAAGAGGCCCAGTACTTC. It specifies CSASQRGQEAQYF.

This clonotype was counted many times. This sequence joins TRBV12-3 or TRBV12-4 and TRBJ1-1; perhaps TRBD1 as D (6 bases). V was pared by 8 bases and J by 7 bases, with 14 bases between. This CDR3 contains 12 residues. CDR3 residues: CASSQGGFEAFF. The CDR3 bases are TGTGCCAGCTCCCAAGGGGGGTTTGAAGCTTTCTTT.

The sample holds many counts of this clonotype. Here the CDR3 reads CASSPSWSYNEQFF. Written as DNA, the CDR3 is TGTGCCAGCAGCCCCTCGTGGTCCTACAATGAGCAGTTCTTC. This chain uses TRBV12-3 or TRBV12-4 with TRBJ2-1; D ambiguous. This CDR3 comprises 14 residues. Trimming pared 6 bases from V and 1 base from J, leaving 10 bases between.

Many counts were recorded for this clonotype. The chain combines TRBV11-2 with TRBJ1-5; perhaps TRBD1 as D (5 bases). This CDR3 region has 15 residues. Germline assignment: CDR1 SGHAT and CDR2 FQNNGV. Trimming took off 1 base at V and 1 base at J, with 8 bases between the two ends. Here the CDR3 DNA reads TGTGCCAGCAGCTTAGTTTCAGGGAGCAATCAGCCCCAGCATTTT. It specifies CASSLVSGSNQPQHF. Full variable domain (remainder filled in from reference TRBV11-2 and TRBJ1-5): EAGVAQSPRYKIIEKRQSVAFWCNPISGHATLYWYQQILGQGPKLLIQFQNNGVVDDSQLPKDRFSAERLKGVDSTLKIQPAKLEDSAVYLCASSLVSGSNQPQHFGDGTRLSIL.

Only a few counts were recorded for this clonotype. This chain links TRBV10-2 with TRBJ2-7; 7 bases are a match to TRBD1. V trimming: 8 bases; J trimming: 3 bases; junction bases outside the gene matches: 10. There are 14 residues in the CDR3. Germline assignment: CDR1 WSHSY and CDR2 SAAADI. The CDR3 loop is CASRRDRTIYEQYF. The CDR3 coding sequence is TGCGCCAGCCGCCGGGACAGAACGATCTACGAGCAGTACTTC.

The chain combines TRBV9 with TRBJ2-2, with 7 bases aligning to TRBD2. The V and J ends lost 4 bases and 3 bases, in that order; junction bases with no gene match: 6. The CDR3 consists of 15 residues. Germline CDR1 SGDLS, CDR2 YYNGEE. The CDR3 loop is CASSPREPYTGELFF. Written as DNA, the CDR3 is TGTGCCAGCAGCCCGCGGGAGCCTTACACCGGGGAGCTGTTTTTT.

The chain uses TRBV4-2 and TRBJ2-2; D is ambiguous. Per the germline V gene, CDR1 is LGHNA and CDR2 is YNFKEQ. V dropped 0 bases and J dropped 6 bases, with 23 bases sitting between them. The CDR3 has 19 amino acids. The CDR3 region has the DNA TGTGCCAGCAGCCAAGATCCGGGCCCAGACCTTCCAACCGCCGGGGAGCTGTTTTTT. It is translated as CASSQDPGPDLPTAGELFF.

The gene calls are TRBV6-1 and TRBJ2-1; 10 nucleotides align to TRBD2. This CDR3 is 15 amino acids long. Trimming removed 4 bases from V and 6 bases from J; junction bases left unmatched: 6. Germline V lookup: CDR1 MNHNS, CDR2 SASEGT. CDR3 region: CASSGLAGVGNEQFF. CDR3 nucleotide sequence: TGTGCCAGCAGTGGGCTAGCGGGAGTGGGCAATGAGCAGTTCTTC.

This clonotype turned up a few times. The J gene is TRBJ2-1, the V gene TRBV27; tentative D call: TRBD2 (6 bases). V lost 2 bases to trimming and J lost 4 bases, with 12 bases between them. Germline lookup yields CDR1 MNHEY and CDR2 SMNVEV (reference sequence). The CDR3 runs 15 residues. The CDR3 bases are TGTGCCAGCAGTTTACTGGCTAGCGCATACAATGAGCAGTTCTTC. This encodes CASSLLASAYNEQFF.

The V call is TRBV6-2 or TRBV6-3, the J call TRBJ2-3; possible D gene TRBD2, 5 bases. Germline loops: CDR1 MNHEY, CDR2 SVGEGT. The CDR3 length is 14 residues. Between the trimmed V and J ends, which lost 10 bases and 3 bases, there was a span of 17 bases. CDR3 nucleotides: TGTGCCACCCTGACGGCGGAGCGGACAGATACGCAGTATTTT. Its protein is CATLTAERTDTQYF.

The rearrangement uses TRBV20-1 and TRBJ1-1, with 12 bases aligning to TRBD1. V dropped 3 bases and J dropped 4; count of bases not matched to a gene: 6. The CDR3 length is 15 residues. CDR1 is DFQATT, CDR2 SNEGSKA, per germline (reference sequence). The CDR3 coding sequence is TGCAGTGCTAGTCCCTGGGACAGGGGGCGCACTGAAGCTTTCTTT. It codes for CSASPWDRGRTEAFF.